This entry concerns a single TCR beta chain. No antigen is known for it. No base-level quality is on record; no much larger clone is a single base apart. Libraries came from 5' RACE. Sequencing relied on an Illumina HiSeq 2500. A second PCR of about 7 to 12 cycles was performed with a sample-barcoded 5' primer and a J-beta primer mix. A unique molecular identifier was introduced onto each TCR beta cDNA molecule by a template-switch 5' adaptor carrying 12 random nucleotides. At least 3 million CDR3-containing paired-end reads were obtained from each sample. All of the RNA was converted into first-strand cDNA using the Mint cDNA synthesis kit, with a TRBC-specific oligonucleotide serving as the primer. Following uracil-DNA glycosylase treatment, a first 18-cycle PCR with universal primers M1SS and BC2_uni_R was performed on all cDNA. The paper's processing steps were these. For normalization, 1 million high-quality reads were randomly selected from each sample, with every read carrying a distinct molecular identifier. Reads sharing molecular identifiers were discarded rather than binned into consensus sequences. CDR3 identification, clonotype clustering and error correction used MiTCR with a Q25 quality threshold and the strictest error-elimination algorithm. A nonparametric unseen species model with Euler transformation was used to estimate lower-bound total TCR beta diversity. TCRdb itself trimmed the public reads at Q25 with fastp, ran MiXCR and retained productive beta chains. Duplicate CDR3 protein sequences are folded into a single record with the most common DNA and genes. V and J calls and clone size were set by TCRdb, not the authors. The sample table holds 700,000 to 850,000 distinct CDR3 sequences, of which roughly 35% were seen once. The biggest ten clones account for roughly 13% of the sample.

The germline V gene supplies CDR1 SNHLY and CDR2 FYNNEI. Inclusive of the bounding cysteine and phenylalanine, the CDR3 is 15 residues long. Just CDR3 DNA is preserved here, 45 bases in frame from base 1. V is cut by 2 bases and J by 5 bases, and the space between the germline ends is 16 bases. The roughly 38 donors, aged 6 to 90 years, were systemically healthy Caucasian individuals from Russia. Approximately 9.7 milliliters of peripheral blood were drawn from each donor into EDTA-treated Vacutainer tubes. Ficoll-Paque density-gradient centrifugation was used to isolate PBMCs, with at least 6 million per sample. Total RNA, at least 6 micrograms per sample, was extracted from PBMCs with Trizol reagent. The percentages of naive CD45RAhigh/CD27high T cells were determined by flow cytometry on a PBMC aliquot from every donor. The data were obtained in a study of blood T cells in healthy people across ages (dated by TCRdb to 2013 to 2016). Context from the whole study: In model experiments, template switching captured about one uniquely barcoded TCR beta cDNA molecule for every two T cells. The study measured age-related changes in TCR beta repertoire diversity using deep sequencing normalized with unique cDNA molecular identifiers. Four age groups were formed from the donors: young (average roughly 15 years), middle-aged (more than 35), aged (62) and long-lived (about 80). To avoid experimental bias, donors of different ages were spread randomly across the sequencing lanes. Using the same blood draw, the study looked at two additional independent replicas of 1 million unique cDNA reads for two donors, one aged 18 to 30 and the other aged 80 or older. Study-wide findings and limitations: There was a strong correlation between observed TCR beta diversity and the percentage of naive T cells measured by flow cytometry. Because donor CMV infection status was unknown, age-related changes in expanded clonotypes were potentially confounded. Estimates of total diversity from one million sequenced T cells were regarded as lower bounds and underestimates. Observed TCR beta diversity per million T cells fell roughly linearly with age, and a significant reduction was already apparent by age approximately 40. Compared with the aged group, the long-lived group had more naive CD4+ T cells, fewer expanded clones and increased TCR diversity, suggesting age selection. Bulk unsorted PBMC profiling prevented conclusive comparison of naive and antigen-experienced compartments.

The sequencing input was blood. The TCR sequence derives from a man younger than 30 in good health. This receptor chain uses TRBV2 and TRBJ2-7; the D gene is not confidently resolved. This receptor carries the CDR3 CASSEIGPQRNEQYF. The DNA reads TGTGCCAGCAGTGAAATCGGTCCCCAACGGAACGAGCAGTACTTC.